This record looks at one T cell receptor (beta chain) sequence and its context. Its specificity is not known. This CDR3 region has 17 residues. From germline, CDR1 is LGHNA and CDR2 YNFKEQ. The V end was cut by 0 bases, the J end by 4 bases, with 18 bases between. The sample comes from a study of cytomegalovirus exposure and HLA in healthy donors. Findings of the study overall: There was a cluster of highly shared sequence variants that was likely a sequencing artifact.

In the PCR, 60 Vbeta and 13 Jbeta primers were used. Clones were sequenced by immunoSEQ multiplex PCR, and TCRdb holds only the in-frame ones, with some missing. The data contain 110,000 to 150,000 clones, roughly 80% of them seen just once; the ten biggest clones take up 3.5% to 5.5%. The sequence came from a middle-aged woman in good health and CMV-seropositive. The sequenced sample was PBMCs. The J gene is TRBJ1-1, the V gene TRBV4-2; D is uncertain. This CDR3 is CASSQDKAPREGTEAFF. CDR3 bases: TGTGCCAGCAGCCAAGATAAAGCCCCTCGGGAGGGCACTGAAGCTTTCTTT.